The 5 T cell receptor beta chains listed next were all sequenced from one sample in a study of spatial heterogeneity in lung cancer. A single record per CDR3 protein comes from TCRdb applying MiXCR to the 5' RACE reads. The repertoire consists of roughly 80,000 distinct CDR3 sequences, with around 7.3% occurring once and the leading ten covering roughly 7.1%. The sample's time point: sample taken at primary tumor resection. Sequencing used PBMCs, obtained at surgery. The source of these receptors is a male donor with early-stage non-small cell lung cancer.

This clonotype was counted a few times. This chain connects TRBV9 to TRBJ2-5, with D unclear. CDR1 SGDLS and CDR2 YYNGEE come from the germline V gene. Trimming removed 3 bases at V and 7 bases at J, with 16 bases between. CDR3 length: 14 residues. CDR3 region: CASSAPGRDGTQYF. CDR3 DNA sequence: TGTGCCAGCAGCGCCCCGGGTAGGGATGGGACCCAGTACTTC.

This clonotype was observed at least ten times. V is TRBV5-5 and J is TRBJ1-2; 9 positions agree with TRBD1. The germline V gene has CDR1 SGHKS and CDR2 YYEKEE (reference sequence). This CDR3 has 17 amino acids. Trimming at V came to 4 bases and at J to 6 bases, leaving 16 bases not matched to a gene. In nucleotides, the CDR3 is TGTGCCAGCAGCCGCCATCCCGGGACAGGGAATGGGGATGGCTACACCTTC. Protein: CASSRHPGTGNGDGYTF.

This rearrangement joins TRBV5-1 to TRBJ2-3, with TRBD2 identical over 12 bases. Germline V CDR1 and CDR2: SGHRS, YFSETQ. The CDR3 extends over 16 amino acids. Trimming removed 4 bases from V and 2 bases from J; junction bases left unmatched: 5. The CDR3, as DNA: TGCGCCAGCAGCCCCCGACTAGCGGGAGACACAGATACGCAGTATTTT. It translates to CASSPRLAGDTDTQYF.

This clonotype has just a few counts. V is TRBV11-2 and J is TRBJ2-7; D call uncertain. The CDR3 is made up of 13 amino acids. Trimming shortened V by 0 bases and J by 5 bases, and 8 bases separated the two germline ends. Per germline, CDR1 SGHAT and CDR2 FQNNGV. The CDR3 DNA follows: TGTGCCAGCAGCTTAGATACGGCTAACGAGCAGTACTTC. This gives the protein CASSLDTANEQYF.

The genes are TRBV11-2 and TRBJ2-1; no clear D gene. V lost 5 bases, J lost 3 bases, and 5 bases lay in between. Germline V gives CDR1 SGHAT, CDR2 FQNNGV. The CDR3 extends over 12 amino acids. CDR3 residues: CASSPNYNEQFF. CDR3 nucleotides: TGTGCCAGCAGCCCAAACTACAATGAGCAGTTCTTC.